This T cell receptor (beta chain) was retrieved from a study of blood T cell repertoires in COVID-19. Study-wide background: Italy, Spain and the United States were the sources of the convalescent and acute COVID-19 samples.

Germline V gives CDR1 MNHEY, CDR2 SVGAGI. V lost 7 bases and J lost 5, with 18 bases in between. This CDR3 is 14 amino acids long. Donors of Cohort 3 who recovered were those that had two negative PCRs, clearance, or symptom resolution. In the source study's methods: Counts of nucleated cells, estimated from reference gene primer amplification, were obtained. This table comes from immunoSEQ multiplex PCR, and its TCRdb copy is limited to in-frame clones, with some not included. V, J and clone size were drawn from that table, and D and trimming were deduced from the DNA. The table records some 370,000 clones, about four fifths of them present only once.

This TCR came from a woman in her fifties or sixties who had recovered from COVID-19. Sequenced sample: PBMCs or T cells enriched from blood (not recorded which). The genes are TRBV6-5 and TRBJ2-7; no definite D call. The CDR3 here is CASTLDLLGDEQYF. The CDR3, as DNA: TGTGCCAGCACCCTCGATTTGTTGGGCGACGAGCAGTACTTC.